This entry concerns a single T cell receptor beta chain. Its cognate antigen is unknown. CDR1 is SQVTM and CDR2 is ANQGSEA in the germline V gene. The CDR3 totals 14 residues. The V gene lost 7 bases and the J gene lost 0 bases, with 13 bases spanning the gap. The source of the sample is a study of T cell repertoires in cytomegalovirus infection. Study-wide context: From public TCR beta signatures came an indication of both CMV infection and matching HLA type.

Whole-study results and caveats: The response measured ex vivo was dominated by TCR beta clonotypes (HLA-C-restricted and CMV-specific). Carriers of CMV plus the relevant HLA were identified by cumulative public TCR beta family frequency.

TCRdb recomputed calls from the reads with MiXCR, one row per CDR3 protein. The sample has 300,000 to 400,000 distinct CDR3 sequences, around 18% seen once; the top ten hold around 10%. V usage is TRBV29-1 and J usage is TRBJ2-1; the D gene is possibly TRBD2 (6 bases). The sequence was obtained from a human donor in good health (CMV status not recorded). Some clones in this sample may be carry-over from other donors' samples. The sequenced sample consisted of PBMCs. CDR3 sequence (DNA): TGCAGCGGGGAGAGGACTAACTCCTACAATGAGCAGTTCTTC. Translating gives CSGERTNSYNEQFF.